This TCR beta chain was sequenced in a study of cytomegalovirus exposure and HLA in healthy donors (dated by TCRdb to about 2017). Regarding the research as a whole: An earlier analysis of 587 of the donors reported 276 Gb of sequence data and 117 million unique TCR beta sequences obtained from about 200 million T cells. Approximately 300 gigabases of sequencing data and approximately 92 million unique TCR sequences made up an early release that covered over 550 HLA-typed donors. Of the 300 to 500 genotyped donors, more than 75% were placed in the genetic ancestry cluster associated with self-reported Caucasian donors. The study aimed to test whether signatures of past pathogen exposure could be identified by cataloging public T cell receptors. The study profiled the T cell repertoires of under 850 subjects by immunosequencing and related them to cytomegalovirus serostatus. In addition to the first cohort of roughly 670 subjects, a separate validation cohort of under 150 different subjects was used. To predict cytomegalovirus infection status, the study brought together high-throughput TCR immunosequencing, statistical association of individual TCRs with disease status, and machine learning. In a later analysis, previously published TCR beta repertoires from more than 500 donors were re-analyzed and high-resolution HLA genotyping was added so that TCR occurrence patterns could be studied. The later analysis used no new phenotypic data to find candidate immune exposures, relying instead on TCR beta sequences and their occurrence across donors. An earlier analysis of 587 of the donors used high-throughput TCR beta sequencing to judge whether each TCR beta V gene segment behaved as functional or pseudogenic. Alongside the repertoire data, information on donor age, sex, ethnicity and CMV serostatus was compiled. A later genetic analysis took genome-wide SNP genotypes for about 60% of the roughly 670 donors and used that subset as a discovery cohort. Every repertoire in the discovery cohort had been generated on one and the same sequencing platform. Class I and class II HLA loci were covered by the typing at four-digit resolution. The number of typed donors differed by locus: about 620-640 for A, B, C, DRB1 and DQB1; approximately 520 for DQA1; some 590 for DPA1; and roughly 490 for DPB1. Four to six DR-DQ haplotypes were handled as single units for association and clustering, since linkage in the cohort was strong. Among some 410 genotyped donors of the cohort, an average of around 240,000 unique TCR beta nucleotide sequences was sequenced per donor, of which about 19% were non-productive.

Comments on this clone: Its recognized antigen is unknown. Qualities for individual bases were not recorded, and no much larger clone is one base off.

Overall study results and their limits: Most CMV-associated TCR beta chains appeared to be HLA-restricted in a later analysis, and the HLA associations seemed to be driven largely by CMV exposure. The authors suggested that the approach could potentially be generalized to other disease states and immunological phenotypes. In a later genetic analysis, a missense DCLRE1C variant was associated with V-gene and J-gene trimming of TCR beta chains, and the association was replicated in an independent cohort. Correlated functional status among segregating V segments might be attributable to linkage disequilibrium, but an unknown experimental factor could not be ruled out. Some IMGT-functional V segments, including TRBV6-2 and TRBV6-3, could not be distinguished by the 87-base-pair reads and were therefore excluded. Assigning TCR associations to individual alleles was difficult when HLA alleles, especially DR and DQ, strongly co-occurred. In a later analysis, the rate of TCR association differed among HLA loci, with DRB1 alleles having the most associated TCRs and HLA-C alleles having the fewest. In a later analysis, around 17,000 TCR beta sequences were associated with specific HLA alleles at a false discovery rate of 0.05. In an earlier analysis of around 600 of the donors, most TCR beta V segments were observed in productive rearrangements about 90% or about 30% of the time, broadly matching IMGT annotations. The cohort was sequenced for TCR beta chains only, and without alpha or paired-chain data the features that could be detected were limited. The study gave a list of some 150 TCR beta chains associated with cytomegalovirus. Most TCR sequences were observed very rarely across donors, whereas some public TCRs were present in many individuals. The sequencing pipeline was judged likely to have produced a cluster of highly shared sequence variants as a technical artifact. HLA typing was unavailable for some donors at each locus, so association tests used only the typed subset. Immune exposure information for the cohort was limited to CMV serostatus. Seventeen rarely observed V segments, including chromosome 9 orphons, were excluded from the earlier analysis of almost 600 of the donors because counts were too low. Sequencing depth was assumed to be roughly uniform across donors in the presence/absence analyses, though that assumption may not hold. A later analysis found that HLA-associated TCR beta chains were more clonally expanded and had lower generation probabilities than equally common non-associated chains. A few of the identified cytomegalovirus-associated TCR beta chains were confirmed in vitro to be specific for cytomegalovirus antigens. In both the original and validation cohorts, the classifier was reported to diagnose cytomegalovirus status with high specificity and sensitivity. In a later genetic analysis, fewer N-insertions in productive TCRs were reported among donors in an Asian-associated ancestry cluster than the roughly 700-donor mean. Several of the top co-occurrence clusters appeared to be linked to parvovirus B19, influenza, CMV and Epstein-Barr virus, according to a later analysis. A further reported finding was that TCR beta sequences accurately predicted the HLA-A and HLA-B alleles for most subjects in the first cohort.

CDR1 is given as MNHEY and CDR2 as SVGAGI, both from the germline V gene. The CDR3 measures 13 amino acids from cysteine to phenylalanine. Only the CDR3 part of the read is kept: 39 bases, read in frame from the first base. For this chain, trimming is 7 bases at the V end and 1 base at the J end, and the number of junction bases without a gene match is 2. Receptor libraries were prepared by the immunoSEQ multiplex PCR assay. A mixture of 60 forward primers for TCR Vbeta segments and 13 reverse primers for TCR Jbeta segments was used in the multiplex PCR. Amplification of the CDR3 region of rearranged TCR beta genes was performed with a multiplex PCR assay on genomic DNA. The amplified TCR beta libraries were sequenced on the Illumina HiSeq System as 87-base-pair reads. On the study's bioinformatics: A later analysis tallied roughly 76 million unique TCR beta chains across the 600 to 700 repertoires, and some 12 million of those chains were shared by two or more donors. Raw reads were error-corrected and collapsed into unique sequences with a nearest-neighbor algorithm that merged closely related sequences to remove PCR and sequencing errors. Alignment of CDR3 sequences to IMGT reference sequences was used to assign V, D and J gene segments. For a sequence to be retained, a match of at least six nucleotides was required to both a V gene segment and a J gene segment. A rearrangement counted as productive if the CDR3 had no stop codons and remained in frame with V and J, and every other rearrangement counted as non-productive. CDR3 was defined by IMGT convention, running from the second conserved V-encoded cysteine to the conserved J-encoded phenylalanine. The earlier analysis of some 600 of the donors excluded sequences that lacked an unambiguous match to a single V gene segment. In an earlier analysis of several hundred of the donors, a V segment was called functional when productive rearrangements were above 56.7%, and segregating when the standard deviation between donors exceeded 5%. A statistical classification framework was developed to diagnose cytomegalovirus status using the catalog of TCR beta chain sequences. V and J gene assignment, in a later analysis, came from comparing TCR nucleotide sequences with IMGT/GENE-DB human TR gene sequences. Using the TCRdist pipeline, a later analysis assigned CDR3 sequences along with most-parsimonious VDJ recombination scenarios. In a later analysis, each TCR beta chain was defined by its CDR3 amino acid sequence together with its V-gene family, and reads without a unique V-gene family were excluded. To address suspected cross-contamination and a sequencing artifact, a later analysis removed approximately 590 highly shared, low-generation-probability nucleotide sequences. For each public chain, a later analysis derived a clonal expansion index from normalized ranks of inferred template counts within each repertoire. In a later analysis, generation probabilities were computed using a VDJ recombination model fitted to out-of-frame rearrangements, and the results were checked against IGoR. A later analysis scored TCR-TCR, TCR-HLA and TCR-CMV co-occurrence with hypergeometric tests, applying a repertoire-size bias correction to TCR pairs. A later analysis estimated false discovery rates by permuting HLA or CMV assignments 20 times. A later analysis grouped co-occurring TCRs with DBSCAN, adding TCRdist sequence similarity when clustering within HLA-allele-positive subsets. Repertoires with fewer than 30,000 or more than 120,000 public chains, plus five repertoires with anomalous nucleotide sharing, were excluded from co-occurrence clustering. TCRdb's version of the immuneACCESS table is confined to in-frame rearrangements and falls short of the full clone set. An unresolved V gene accounts for under half of the shortfall where checked; the remainder is of unknown origin. Clonal size and the V and J genes are those of that table, whereas D and trimming came from the DNA. The sample has fewer than 200,000 clones on record, approximately 80% of them singletons. The ten largest clones take up 1.5% to 2% of the sample.

The cohort was made up of approximately 670 healthy bone marrow donors. At the time of sampling, every cohort member was nominally healthy, though immune exposures that went unrecorded were likely present. The donor was CMV seronegative and was included in the group of approximately 350 seronegative cohort members. Every donor gave a peripheral blood sample, and the peripheral blood mononuclear cells from that sample were used for TCR beta sequencing. Genomic DNA extraction from the blood cell samples was performed with the Qiagen DNeasy Blood Extraction Kit. The sample taken for sequencing was PBMCs. This sequence was found in a young woman in good health and CMV-seronegative. The rearrangement combines TRBV6-5 with TRBJ1-1, with 8 bases aligning to TRBD1. The DNA reads TGTGCCAGCACCCAGGGGGCGAACACTGAAGCTTTCTTT. Its protein product is CASTQGANTEAFF.